This T cell receptor beta chain was retrieved from a study of beta chain features in type 1 diabetes. Study conclusions and caveats: TCRB CDR3s from Type 1 diabetes patients were moderately but significantly shorter in all four CD4+ subsets. Cells carrying high TCR expression could end up over-represented when cDNA is sequenced.

The whole isolated RNA underwent reverse transcription, so sequencing captured expressed TCRB transcripts. Method: immunoSEQ multiplex PCR; TCRdb's copy keeps in-frame clones and lacks some. The data show 65,000 to 85,000 clones, with roughly half seen just once and 0.7% held by the top ten. Via the markers CD45RO/CCR7/CD25/CD127/CD95/CD27, stem cell-like memory, regulatory, central memory and naive CD4+ cells were sorted. The sample holds a few counts of this clone. Its antigen remains unknown. The clonotype originates from a man younger than 40 with type 1 diabetes. Source material: central memory CD4+ T cells from blood.

CDR3 region: CAWSVPSGGQETQYF. For the CDR3, the DNA is TGTGCCTGGAGTGTACCTAGCGGGGGTCAAGAGACCCAGTACTTC. The rearrangement joins TRBV30 to TRBJ2-5, with 10 bases matching TRBD2. Germline CDR1 reads GTSNPN; CDR2 reads SVGIG (reference sequence). V dropped 0 bases and J dropped 2; count of bases not matched to a gene: 3. CDR3 size: 15 residues.